Sequencing of this T cell receptor (beta chain) was carried out in a study of OX40 agonist ivuxolimab in advanced cancers. The germline gives CDR1 SQVTM, CDR2 ANQGSEA. This CDR3 comprises 14 residues. The trim removed 2 bases at V and 2 bases at J, leaving 4 bases unmatched. The assay was immunoSEQ multiplex PCR, and TCRdb's table has in-frame clones only and misses some. The table records around 100,000 clones, roughly 89% of them present only once. The sequenced sample was CD4+ or CD8+ T cells sorted from blood, obtained in a trial of the OX40 agonist ivuxolimab. This chain joins TRBV29-1 and TRBJ2-3; 7 positions agree with TRBD1. This sequence was found in an adult with an advanced solid tumor such as melanoma, head and neck, liver or kidney cancer. The chain's CDR3 is CSVESRGHTDTQYF. As DNA, the CDR3 is TGCAGCGTTGAATCGAGGGGGCACACAGATACGCAGTATTTT.